These 21 T cell receptor beta chains were sequenced from one sample in a study of cytomegalovirus exposure and HLA in healthy donors. The PCR was carried out with 60 Vbeta primers and 13 Jbeta primers. Some clones are missing from TCRdb's copy, which holds only in-frame ones; the method was immunoSEQ multiplex PCR. The sample consists of around 200,000 clones, under 85% of them appearing once. Sequenced: PBMCs. The receptors originated from a female donor in good health and CMV-seronegative.

The V gene is TRBV4-3, the J gene TRBJ2-7, with a possible D match to TRBD2 (5 bases). Per the germline V gene, CDR1 is LGHNA and CDR2 is YSLEER. V lost 0 bases and J 6 bases, leaving 15 bases between the germline ends. CDR3 length: 15 residues. CDR3 DNA sequence: TGCGCCAGCAGCCAAGATGAACGGGGTAGGAGCGAGCAGTACTTC. Protein: CASSQDERGRSEQYF.

The V and J genes are TRBV4-3 and TRBJ2-5; D not resolved. The V and J ends lost 0 bases and 2 bases respectively, with 28 bases between them. CDR3 length: 21 residues. Germline loops: CDR1 LGHNA, CDR2 YSLEER. The CDR3 nucleotides are TGCGCCAGCAGCCAAGAGATCTCCTCTCGATCTATTATGACTTTTCAAGAGACCCAGTACTTC. Its protein product is CASSQEISSRSIMTFQETQYF.

The V call is TRBV7-3, the J call TRBJ2-2, with D possibly TRBD2 on 6 matching bases. CDR3 size: 15 residues. Deletions cut 5 bases from V and 3 bases from J, with 13 bases between. CDR1 and CDR2 from the germline V gene are SGHTA and FQGTGA. CDR3: CASSLGGLDTGELFF. The CDR3 nucleotides read TGTGCCAGCAGCCTAGGAGGGCTTGACACCGGGGAGCTGTTTTTT.

The chain carries TRBV6-1 and TRBJ2-5; 9 nucleotides match TRBD2. This CDR3 has 16 amino acids. V was pared by 4 bases and J by 5 bases, with 11 bases of the junction left unmatched. The germline gives CDR1 MNHNS, CDR2 SASEGT. The CDR3 protein is CASSASQRGVGETQYF. The CDR3 DNA reads TGTGCCAGCAGTGCTAGTCAGCGGGGGGTAGGGGAGACCCAGTACTTC.

This chain uses TRBV2 with TRBJ1-2; D may be TRBD1 (6 bases). The germline V and J ends were trimmed by 9 bases and 7 bases, with 18 bases remaining between them. Looked up from germline, CDR1 is SNHLY and CDR2 is FYNNEI. The CDR3 extends over 13 amino acids. CDR3: CARRGGRGPGYTF. CDR3 coding DNA: TGTGCCAGGCGCGGGGGGCGGGGCCCTGGCTACACCTTC.

The rearrangement uses TRBV6-5 and TRBJ1-6; D not certain. Trimming shortened V by 6 bases and J by 7 bases, and 16 bases separated the two germline ends. This CDR3 has 15 residues. Germline V gene sequence: CDR1 MNHEY, CDR2 SVGAGI. CDR3 nucleotides: TGTGCCAGCAGACTGAACCCCTTGACAAATTCACCCCTCCACTTT. It yields the protein CASRLNPLTNSPLHF.

V is TRBV30 and J is TRBJ1-1, with 7 bases identical to TRBD1. The CDR3 sequence is 13 residues long. After removal of 3 bases from V and 3 bases from J, the junction contained 4 bases not matched to a gene. Germline CDR1 reads GTSNPN; CDR2 reads SVGIG (reference sequence). CDR3 in DNA: TGTGCCTGGAGCCCGACAGGGTACACTGAAGCTTTCTTT. Its translation is CAWSPTGYTEAFF.

V usage is TRBV27 and J usage is TRBJ1-4; TRBD1 matches 7 bases. V gave up 3 bases and J gave up 5 bases; unmatched junction bases: 9. The germline V gene has CDR1 MNHEY and CDR2 SMNVEV (reference sequence). The CDR3 loop spans 16 amino acids. The CDR3 coding sequence is TGTGCCAGCAGTTTCTTCCCCGGGACAGCAAATGAAAAACTGTTTTTT. Residues: CASSFFPGTANEKLFF.

V and J are TRBV27 and TRBJ2-7; TRBD1 matches 9 bases. The V segment lost 5 bases and the J segment 7 bases; nucleotides outside the gene matches: 6. The CDR3 is 13 residues long. Germline assignment: CDR1 MNHEY and CDR2 SMNVEV (reference sequence). The CDR3 sequence: CASSTPTGGEQYF. The CDR3 DNA sequence: TGTGCCAGCAGTACCCCGACAGGGGGAGAGCAGTACTTC.

The chain employs TRBV28 and TRBJ2-3; TRBD2 matches at 13 bases. The germline V gene encodes CDR1 MDHEN and CDR2 SYDVKM. This CDR3 comprises 16 residues. The junction had 6 bases not matched to a gene; V was cut back by 6 bases and J by 3 bases. CDR3 DNA sequence: TGTGCCAGCAGACGACTAGCGGGGGGTAAGACAGATACGCAGTATTTT. Amino acid sequence: CASRRLAGGKTDTQYF.

The chain combines TRBV29-1 with TRBJ1-2; D is undetermined. V dropped 1 base and J dropped 8 bases, with 11 bases sitting between them. In germline, CDR1 is SQVTM, CDR2 ANQGSEA. The CDR3 consists of 12 residues. This chain's CDR3 is CSVEGGWGGYTF. The CDR3 DNA reads as TGCAGCGTTGAAGGAGGGTGGGGAGGCTACACCTTC.

The chain carries TRBV27 and TRBJ2-2; maybe TRBD1 (5 bases). Deletions cut 7 bases from V and 5 bases from J, with 20 bases between. The CDR3 has 16 amino acids. Germline assignment: CDR1 MNHEY and CDR2 SMNVEV (reference sequence). CDR3 amino acids: CASTIGAGRRTGELFF. DNA of the CDR3: TGTGCCAGCACCATTGGGGCAGGGCGGAGAACCGGGGAGCTGTTTTTT.

In its sample, this clone was seen a few times. The V call is TRBV5-6, the J call TRBJ2-1; 9 bases map to TRBD1. The CDR3 runs to 15 residues. J gave up 4 bases and V 9 bases, and 11 bases lay outside the gene matches. The germline CDR1 and CDR2 sequences are SGHDT and YYEEEE. The CDR3 sequence is CATRGRGTGYNEQFF. The CDR3, as DNA: TGTGCCACCAGGGGGAGAGGGACAGGGTACAATGAGCAGTTCTTC.

This chain connects TRBV7-2 to TRBJ2-3; D unresolved. The V gene's germline CDR1 is SGHTA and CDR2 FQGNSA. This CDR3 comprises 14 residues. Trimming took 10 bases from V and 2 from J, leaving 16 bases between them. The CDR3 sequence is CATSMSESTDTQYF. Written as DNA, the CDR3 is TGTGCCACCTCCATGTCGGAGTCCACAGATACGCAGTATTTT.

This clone has more than one count but fewer than ten. The V gene is TRBV4-1, the J gene TRBJ2-2; 14 bases match TRBD2. The germline gives CDR1 MGHRA, CDR2 YSYEKL. Losses at the gene ends were 2 bases for V and 7 bases for J; bases not matched to a gene: 6. The CDR3 has 17 residues. The CDR3 loop reads CASSQPGLAGAFGELFF. The CDR3 coding sequence is TGCGCCAGCAGCCAACCGGGACTAGCGGGAGCTTTCGGGGAGCTGTTTTTT.

This chain links TRBV7-9 with TRBJ2-6, with D possibly TRBD1 on 5 matching bases. Germline assignment: CDR1 SEHNR and CDR2 FQNEAQ (reference sequence). The V gene lost 2 bases and the J gene lost 2 bases, with 10 bases spanning the gap. The CDR3 runs to 16 residues. In DNA form, the CDR3 reads TGTGCCAGCAGCTTATATGTGGGGCCTGGGGCCAACGTCCTGACTTTC. It is translated as CASSLYVGPGANVLTF.

The chain combines TRBV19 with TRBJ2-5; the D gene is possibly TRBD2 (5 bases). V shed 9 bases and J shed 4 bases, with 21 bases lying between them. CDR3 length: 15 residues. CDR1 is LNHDA and CDR2 is SQIVND in the germline V gene (reference sequence). The CDR3 reads CARTLLDFPRETQYF. The DNA for the CDR3 is TGTGCCAGAACCCTCTTGGACTTCCCCCGAGAGACCCAGTACTTC.

This rearrangement joins TRBV6-5 to TRBJ1-1; 12 positions match TRBD1. Trimming cost V 2 bases and J 6 bases; bases outside gene matches: 4. CDR1 and CDR2 from the germline V gene are MNHEY and SVGAGI. The CDR3 consists of 15 residues. CDR3 sequence reads: CASSYAGQGAAEAFF. CDR3 nucleotides: TGTGCCAGCAGTTACGCGGGACAGGGGGCCGCTGAAGCTTTCTTT.

This chain joins TRBV5-1 and TRBJ1-6, with 7 positions matching TRBD1. In germline, CDR1 is SGHRS, CDR2 YFSETQ. The V gene end was trimmed by 0 bases and the J gene end by 8 bases; junction bases not matched to a gene: 8. The CDR3 is 16 amino acids. This chain's CDR3 is CASSLVPTGSDSPLHF. The DNA of the CDR3 is TGCGCCAGCAGCTTGGTCCCGACAGGGTCGGATTCACCCCTCCACTTT. Supplemented by reference TRBV5-1 and TRBJ1-6, the full variable domain reads KAGVTQTPRYLIKTRGQQVTLSCSPISGHRSVSWYQQTPGQGLQFLFEYFSETQRNKGNFPGRFSGRQFSNSRSEMNVSTLELGDSALYLCASSLVPTGSDSPLHFGNGTRLTVT.

The chain uses TRBV7-8 and TRBJ2-5, with D possibly TRBD1 on 6 matching bases. There are 15 residues in the CDR3. The germline V gene has CDR1 SGHVS and CDR2 FQNEAQ. V gave up 5 bases and J gave up 2 bases, with 15 bases separating them. CDR3 protein: CASSPQTGGQETQYF. The CDR3 DNA reads TGTGCCAGCAGCCCGCAGACAGGCGGGCAAGAGACCCAGTACTTC.

Only a few counts were recorded for this clone. The chain is built from TRBV27 and TRBJ1-2, with TRBD1 identical over 9 bases. This CDR3 spans 12 amino acids. Germline values: CDR1 MNHEY, CDR2 SMNVEV (reference sequence). V shed 8 bases and J 9 bases; nucleotides not matched to a gene: 7. The CDR3 spells CASRTGDFSYTF. For the CDR3, the DNA is TGTGCCAGCCGGACAGGGGACTTTAGCTACACCTTC.